This T cell receptor (beta chain) stems from a study of blood T cell repertoires in COVID-19. Authors' processing steps: Nucleated cell counts were estimated from reference gene primer amplification. The method was immunoSEQ multiplex PCR; TCRdb's version includes in-frame clones alone and lacks a portion of them. That table is the source of V, J and clone size, and D and trimming were worked out from the DNA. The sample holds around 58,000 clones; about 93% are singletons and the top ten take around 15%. The CDR3 is 17 amino acids. Germline V gene data show CDR1 as SGHTA and CDR2 as FQGNSA. J gave up 0 bases and V 3 bases, and 9 bases lay outside the gene matches.

This sequence joins TRBV7-2 and TRBJ2-7; TRBD1 aligns across 9 bases. The sample comprised peripheral blood. The TCR originated in a human donor with active COVID-19. The donor label of this sample is uncertain. This chain's CDR3 is CASSFIQGAGSSYEQYF. Here the CDR3 DNA reads TGTGCCAGCAGCTTTATACAGGGGGCTGGGAGCTCCTACGAGCAGTACTTC.